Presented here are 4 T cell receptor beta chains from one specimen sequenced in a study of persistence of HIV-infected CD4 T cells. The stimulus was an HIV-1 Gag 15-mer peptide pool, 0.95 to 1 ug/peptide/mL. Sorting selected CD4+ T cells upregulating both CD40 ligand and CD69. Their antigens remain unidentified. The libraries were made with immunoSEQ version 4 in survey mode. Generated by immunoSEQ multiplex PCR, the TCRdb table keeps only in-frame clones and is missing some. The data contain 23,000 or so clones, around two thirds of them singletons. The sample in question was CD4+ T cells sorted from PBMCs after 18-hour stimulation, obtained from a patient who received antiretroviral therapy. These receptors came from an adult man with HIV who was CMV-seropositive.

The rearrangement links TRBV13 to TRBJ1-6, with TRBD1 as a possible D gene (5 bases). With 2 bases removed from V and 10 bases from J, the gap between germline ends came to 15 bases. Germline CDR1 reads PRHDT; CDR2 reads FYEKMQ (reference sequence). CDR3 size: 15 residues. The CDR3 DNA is TGTGCCAGCAGCTTACGGGGGACGGTCGACTCACCCCTCCACTTT. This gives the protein CASSLRGTVDSPLHF.

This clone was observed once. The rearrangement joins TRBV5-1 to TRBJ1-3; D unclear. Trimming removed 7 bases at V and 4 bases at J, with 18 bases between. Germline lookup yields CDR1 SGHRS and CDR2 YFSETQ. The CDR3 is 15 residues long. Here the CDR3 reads CASHKGSQSGNTIYF. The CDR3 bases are TGCGCCAGCCATAAAGGTAGCCAGTCGGGAAACACCATATATTTT. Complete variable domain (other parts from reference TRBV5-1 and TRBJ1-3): KAGVTQTPRYLIKTRGQQVTLSCSPISGHRSVSWYQQTPGQGLQFLFEYFSETQRNKGNFPGRFSGRQFSNSRSEMNVSTLELGDSALYLCASHKGSQSGNTIYFGEGSWLTVV.

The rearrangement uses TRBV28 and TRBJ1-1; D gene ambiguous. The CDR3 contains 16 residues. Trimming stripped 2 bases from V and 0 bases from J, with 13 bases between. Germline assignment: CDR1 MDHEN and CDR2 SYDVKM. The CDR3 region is CASSLVSFTMNTEAFF. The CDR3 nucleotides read TGTGCCAGCAGTTTAGTTTCCTTCACCATGAACACTGAAGCTTTCTTT.

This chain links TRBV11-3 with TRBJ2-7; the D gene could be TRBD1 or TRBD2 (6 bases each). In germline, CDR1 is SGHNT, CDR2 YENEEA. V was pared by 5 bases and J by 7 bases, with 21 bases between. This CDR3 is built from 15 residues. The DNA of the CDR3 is TGTGCCAGCAGCCCCGGGGCGGGACAACTGAGGGAGCAGTACTTC. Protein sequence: CASSPGAGQLREQYF.